The 24 T cell receptor beta chains in this list originate from one sample, sequenced in a study of cytotoxic CD8 clonotypes in ibrutinib-treated CLL. The repertoire was sequenced with immunoSEQ multiplex PCR; TCRdb's copy has only in-frame clones and lacks some. The repertoire includes about 140,000 clones, around 76% of them detected once, and 5.1% sits in the top ten. Sequenced here: PBMCs, sampled after 24 months of ibrutinib treatment. These TCRs come from a human donor with chronic lymphocytic leukemia.

The V call is TRBV29-1, the J call TRBJ1-2; D may be TRBD1 (6 bases). The CDR3 runs 11 residues. Between the trimmed V and J ends, which lost 4 bases and 4 bases, there was a span of 7 bases. Germline V CDR1 and CDR2: SQVTM, ANQGSEA. The CDR3 DNA reads TGCAGCGTTGTGGGGGCCTATGGCTACACCTTC. Translating it yields CSVVGAYGYTF.

J is TRBJ2-3 and V is TRBV7-2, with TRBD2 matching over 8 bases. This CDR3 has 13 residues. The germline V gene has CDR1 SGHTA and CDR2 FQGNSA. The V segment lost 7 bases and the J segment 6 bases; nucleotides outside the gene matches: 6. CDR3 residues: CASTVASGDTQYF. As DNA, the CDR3 is TGTGCCAGCACGGTGGCTAGCGGGGATACGCAGTATTTT.

The table lists this clone with a few counts. The chain employs TRBV7-6 and TRBJ2-2; possibly TRBD2 for D (5 bases). There are 17 residues in the CDR3. Germline-derived CDR1 and CDR2 are SGHVS and FNYEAQ. Trimming removed 0 bases at V and 6 bases at J, with 17 bases between. The CDR3 region has the DNA TGTGCCAGCAGCTTAGCCCCCACGAGGGCGCGGCCCGGGGAGCTGTTTTTT. Its translation: CASSLAPTRARPGELFF.

The rearrangement uses TRBV7-2 and TRBJ2-3; 9 bases match TRBD1. The germline V gene encodes CDR1 SGHTA and CDR2 FQGNSA. V trimming: 4 bases; J trimming: 6 bases; junction bases outside the gene matches: 11. The CDR3 runs 16 residues. In nucleotides, the CDR3 is TGTGCCAGCAGCTCACTCACGGGACAGGGAAGGGATACGCAGTATTTT. Its protein product is CASSSLTGQGRDTQYF.

J is TRBJ2-2 and V is TRBV7-2, with 13 bases lining up with TRBD2. The V segment lost 0 bases and the J segment 5 bases; nucleotides outside the gene matches: 3. This CDR3 spans 17 amino acids. Germline V gene data show CDR1 as SGHTA and CDR2 as FQGNSA. CDR3 amino acids: CASSLAGTSGTTGELFF. In nucleotides, the CDR3 is TGTGCCAGCAGCTTAGCGGGGACTAGCGGGACTACCGGGGAGCTGTTTTTT.

This clone was seen once. The rearrangement links TRBV19 to TRBJ2-5; 7 bases are a match to TRBD1. Germline trimming cut 6 bases from V and 5 bases from J; bases unmatched to any gene: 15. Germline V gene data show CDR1 as LNHDA and CDR2 as SQIVND (reference sequence). The CDR3 length is 16 residues. The CDR3 region is CASRPRDRVVGETQYF. The CDR3 DNA reads TGTGCCAGTAGACCCCGCGACAGGGTGGTCGGGGAGACCCAGTACTTC.

This clone was observed a handful of times. The J gene is TRBJ2-7, the V gene TRBV30, with 7 bases that match TRBD1. V dropped 0 bases and J dropped 9; count of bases not matched to a gene: 8. The length of the CDR3 is 13 residues. Germline values: CDR1 GTSNPN, CDR2 SVGIG (reference sequence). CDR3: CAWSVRGQKVQYF. In DNA form, the CDR3 reads TGTGCCTGGAGTGTAAGGGGACAGAAGGTGCAGTACTTC.

This clone was recorded only once. This sequence joins TRBV28 and TRBJ1-3; no reliable D call. V was shortened by 7 bases and J by 2 bases, with 12 bases between the two germline ends. CDR1 is MDHEN and CDR2 is SYDVKM in the germline V gene. This CDR3 is 14 amino acids long. This CDR3 is CASTRPSAGNTIYF. The CDR3 DNA sequence: TGTGCCAGCACCCGCCCTTCGGCTGGAAACACCATATATTTT.

This clone was detected a few times. This sequence joins TRBV19 and TRBJ1-6; the D gene is possibly TRBD1 (6 bases). The CDR3 is 14 residues long. Trimming cost V 6 bases and J 9 bases, with 15 bases left between them. Germline V lookup: CDR1 LNHDA, CDR2 SQIVND (reference sequence). In DNA form, the CDR3 reads TGTGCCAGTAGGGAACAGGGTATAGGTTCACCCCTCCACTTT. This encodes CASREQGIGSPLHF. Full variable domain (missing parts from reference TRBV19 and TRBJ1-6): DGGITQSPKYLFRKEGQNVTLSCEQNLNHDAMYWYRQDPGQGLRLIYYSQIVNDFQKGDIAEGYSVSREKKESFPLTVTSAQKNPTAFYLCASREQGIGSPLHFGNGTRLTVT.

The chain combines TRBV19 with TRBJ2-2, with 13 bases identical to TRBD2. Per germline, CDR1 LNHDA and CDR2 SQIVND (reference sequence). The CDR3 extends over 17 amino acids. The trim removed 4 bases at V and 7 bases at J, leaving 9 bases unmatched. CDR3 protein: CASSTGWTSGSVGELFF. DNA of the CDR3: TGTGCCAGTAGTACCGGTTGGACTAGCGGGAGTGTCGGGGAGCTGTTTTTT.

This chain uses TRBV4-1 with TRBJ2-7, with 7 positions matching TRBD2. The CDR3 consists of 18 residues. The V and J ends lost 2 bases and 2 bases, in that order; junction bases with no gene match: 15. CDR1 and CDR2 (germline): MGHRA, YSYEKL. The CDR3 coding sequence is TGCGCCAGCAGCCAAACCGACCTCTTTGCGGGAGCGACCTACGAGCAGTACTTC. This translates into CASSQTDLFAGATYEQYF.

The J gene is TRBJ2-7, the V gene TRBV28, with TRBD1 identical over 8 bases. The germline CDR1 and CDR2 sequences are MDHEN and SYDVKM. With 10 bases clipped from V and 4 bases from J, the junction kept 6 bases outside the gene matches. This CDR3 has 12 residues. The CDR3 DNA sequence: TGTGCCACCCGGACAGGGCCTTACGAGCAGTACTTC. Amino acid sequence: CATRTGPYEQYF.

The V and J genes are TRBV11-2 and TRBJ1-1; D might be TRBD1 (5 bases). Germline V CDR1 and CDR2: SGHAT, FQNNGV. The germline V and J ends were trimmed by 5 bases and 1 base, with 11 bases remaining between them. The CDR3 length is 14 residues. The CDR3: CASSLRVWNTEAFF. CDR3 in DNA: TGTGCCAGCAGCCTCAGGGTATGGAACACTGAAGCTTTCTTT.

The chain recombines TRBV28 with TRBJ1-2; D call uncertain. Germline CDR1 and CDR2: MDHEN and SYDVKM. The CDR3 totals 13 residues. With 10 bases removed from V and 2 bases from J, the gap between germline ends came to 14 bases. The CDR3 protein is CATALDGNYGYTF. CDR3 sequence (DNA): TGTGCCACCGCCCTAGACGGAAACTATGGCTACACCTTC.

V is TRBV28 and J is TRBJ2-5; 7 bases align to TRBD2. Germline CDR1 reads MDHEN; CDR2 reads SYDVKM. V shed 8 bases and J 4 bases; nucleotides not matched to a gene: 13. The CDR3 runs 15 residues. DNA for the CDR3: TGTGCCAGCCTCGCGGGGGAGGAGGCCCGAGAGACCCAGTACTTC. As protein: CASLAGEEARETQYF. Full variable domain (outside the CDR3, taken from reference TRBV28 and TRBJ2-5): DVKVTQSSRYLVKRTGEKVFLECVQDMDHENMFWYRQDPGLGLRLIYFSYDVKMKEKGDIPEGYSVSREKKERFSLILESASTNQTSMYLCASLAGEEARETQYFGPGTRLLVL.

This clone appeared a single time. The chain combines TRBV5-1 with TRBJ1-1; D is unclear. This CDR3 contains 14 residues. Germline CDR1 is SGHRS and CDR2 is YFSETQ. With 2 bases removed from V and 6 bases from J, the gap between germline ends came to 14 bases. CDR3 bases: TGCGCCAGCAGCTTTGTGGGTGGGTCGGCTGAAGCTTTCTTT. Translation: CASSFVGGSAEAFF.

The chain carries TRBV27 and TRBJ1-2, with 7 positions matching TRBD1. From germline, CDR1 is MNHEY and CDR2 SMNVEV (reference sequence). This CDR3 comprises 15 residues. The V segment lost 5 bases and the J segment 6 bases; nucleotides outside the gene matches: 12. Here the CDR3 reads CASSTRQGMRDGYTF. The CDR3 bases are TGTGCCAGCAGTACGAGACAGGGTATGAGGGATGGCTACACCTTC.

J is TRBJ2-7 and V is TRBV4-1, with D possibly being TRBD1 or TRBD2 (5 bases each). V gave up 3 bases and J gave up 7 bases, with 19 bases separating them. The CDR3 totals 15 residues. From germline, CDR1 is MGHRA and CDR2 YSYEKL. The chain's CDR3 is CASSHPQGRAGEQYF. CDR3 sequence (DNA): TGCGCCAGCAGCCACCCCCAGGGTAGGGCGGGTGAGCAGTACTTC.

The V and J genes are TRBV11-3 and TRBJ2-7; either TRBD1 or TRBD2 may fit D (6 bases each). The CDR3 contains 13 residues. Trimming took 5 bases from V and 7 from J, leaving 15 bases between them. Germline V gene lookup returns CDR1 SGHNT and CDR2 YENEEA. CDR3 coding DNA: TGTGCCAGCAGCCGAAGGGGGGCTAAAGAGCAGTACTTC. It encodes CASSRRGAKEQYF.

This clone was observed many times. This chain connects TRBV7-3 to TRBJ1-2; D gene ambiguous. Germline V CDR1 and CDR2: SGHTA, FQGTGA. V lost 3 bases, J lost 8 bases, and 13 bases lay in between. The CDR3 totals 13 residues. CDR3 in amino acids: CASSLSGLWGYTF. In DNA, the CDR3 is TGTGCCAGCAGCTTGAGCGGTCTATGGGGCTACACCTTC.

The V and J genes are TRBV7-6 and TRBJ2-1; the D gene could be TRBD1 or TRBD2 (5 bases each). The V gene lost 7 bases and the J gene lost 1 base, with 8 bases spanning the gap. This CDR3 has 13 amino acids. The germline V gene encodes CDR1 SGHVS and CDR2 FNYEAQ. CDR3 bases: TGTGCCAGCACCGAGGGGTCCTACAATGAGCAGTTCTTC. Its translation: CASTEGSYNEQFF.

The rearrangement links TRBV4-2 to TRBJ2-7; D unresolved. This CDR3 contains 12 residues. The V and J ends lost 1 base and 2 bases respectively, with 3 bases between them. Germline values: CDR1 LGHNA, CDR2 YNFKEQ. The CDR3 is CASSQVAYEQYF. The CDR3 nucleotides read TGTGCCAGCAGCCAAGTGGCCTACGAGCAGTACTTC.

The chain recombines TRBV28 with TRBJ2-3, with 12 bases matching TRBD1. Germline CDR1 and CDR2: MDHEN and SYDVKM. The CDR3 has 13 residues. CDR3 in DNA: TGTGCAGAAGGGACAGGGGGCTTGCATACGCAGTATTTT. Its protein is CAEGTGGLHTQYF.

At least ten counts were recorded for this clone. This chain uses TRBV6-5 with TRBJ2-4, with D possibly being TRBD2 (6 bases). The CDR3 is 16 amino acids. Per the germline V gene, CDR1 is MNHEY and CDR2 is SVGAGI. Trimming cost V 4 bases and J 9 bases, with 22 bases left between them. The CDR3 region is CASSSNPSGGSTIQYF. The DNA for the CDR3 is TGTGCCAGCAGTTCCAATCCCTCTGGGGGGTCGACCATTCAGTACTTC.